One and the same sample provided the 23 T cell receptor beta chains below, sequenced in a study of T cells in Graves' hyperthyroidism and ophthalmopathy (dated by TCRdb to the late 2010s). Library prep was done by multiplex PCR. Sequencing relied on an Illumina HiSeq 2000. The TCR beta CDR3 regions were amplified from the RNA transcripts. For the first round of RT-PCR on the TCR CDR3, the HTBI primer set was used together with the Qiagen OneStep RT-PCR kit. TCRdb reanalyzed the raw reads on its own, using fastp at Q25 for trimming and MiXCR for clone calling, and kept in-frame beta chains. Identical CDR3 proteins give one entry, which carries the most common genes and DNA. Counted in this sample were hundreds of thousands of distinct CDR3 sequences; 20% of them appeared once. The ten largest clones represent approximately 50% of the sample. Specimen: blood. All receptors come from a middle-aged man with Graves' ophthalmopathy.

The CDR3 DNA sequence: TGCAGTGCTCAGAGACTAGCGGGAGGAGCGTACGAGCAGTACTTC. It translates to CSAQRLAGGAYEQYF. The V call is TRBV20-1, the J call TRBJ2-7; 13 nucleotides agree with TRBD2. V was pared by 5 bases and J by 4 bases, with 8 bases of the junction left unmatched. Looked up from germline, CDR1 is DFQATT and CDR2 is SNEGSKA (reference sequence). The CDR3 sequence is 15 residues long.

About this clonotype itself: A much larger clone sits a single nucleotide away, making a read error possible. A read error is likely, as this CDR3 ends without the conserved phenylalanine or tryptophan. The chain employs TRBV7-2 and TRBJ1-1; D perhaps matches TRBD1 (5 bases). Trimming took 2 bases from V and 1 from J, leaving 8 bases between them. In germline, CDR1 is SGHTA, CDR2 FQGNSA. CDR3 size: 14 residues. The CDR3 here is CASSLLGQNTEAFL. As DNA, the CDR3 is TGTGCCAGCAGCTTACTCGGACAGAACACTGAAGCTTTCCTT.

This chain uses TRBV5-1 with TRBJ1-1; 9 nucleotides match TRBD1. The germline V gene has CDR1 SGHRS and CDR2 YFSETQ. Unmatched junction bases numbered 7, after V lost 4 bases and J lost 6 bases. This CDR3 contains 14 residues. The chain's CDR3 is CASSVGQGEAEAFF. The CDR3 coding sequence is TGCGCCAGCAGCGTGGGACAGGGAGAAGCTGAAGCTTTCTTT. Together with reference TRBV5-1 and TRBJ1-1, the CDR3 gives the full variable domain: KAGVTQTPRYLIKTRGQQVTLSCSPISGHRSVSWYQQTPGQGLQFLFEYFSETQRNKGNFPGRFSGRQFSNSRSEMNVSTLELGDSALYLCASSVGQGEAEAFFGQGTRLTVV.

Ten or more counts support this clonotype. The CDR3 nucleotides are TGTGCCAGCAGTTCATCGACAGGGGGCTTAGGCAATCAGCCCCAGCATTTT. Its protein product is CASSSSTGGLGNQPQHF. The chain employs TRBV12-3 or TRBV12-4 and TRBJ1-5; 10 bases line up with TRBD1. The CDR3 is 17 residues long. J was trimmed by 2 bases and V by 4 bases; bases with no gene match: 8.

This clonotype was seen ten or more times. The chain recombines TRBV2 with TRBJ2-7; TRBD1 aligns across 8 bases. Germline values: CDR1 SNHLY, CDR2 FYNNEI. There are 14 residues in the CDR3. V gave up 5 bases and J gave up 4 bases; unmatched junction bases: 7. The CDR3 loop reads CASSRRTGRYEQYF. CDR3 DNA sequence: TGTGCCAGCAGTCGGAGGACAGGGAGGTACGAGCAGTACTTC.

The sample holds many counts of this clonotype. This chain uses TRBV20-1 with TRBJ2-7; no clear D gene. V was shortened by 0 bases and J by 0 bases, with 18 bases between the two germline ends. This CDR3 region has 17 residues. Germline V gene data show CDR1 as DFQATT and CDR2 as SNEGSKA (reference sequence). The CDR3 protein is CSARDPLSRTSSYEQYF. The CDR3 DNA is TGCAGTGCTAGAGATCCACTAAGCCGTACCAGCTCCTACGAGCAGTACTTC.

There are a few counts of this clonotype. The rearrangement joins TRBV7-3 to TRBJ2-3; 12 bases fit TRBD2. The V gene end was trimmed by 3 bases and the J gene end by 6 bases; junction bases not matched to a gene: 4. Germline CDR1 reads SGHTA; CDR2 reads FQGTGA. The CDR3 has 15 residues. CDR3 nucleotides: TGTGCCAGCAGCTTTCGACTAGCGGGGGCCGATACGCAGTATTTT. Protein sequence: CASSFRLAGADTQYF.

As DNA, the CDR3 is TGTGCCAGCAGCAGGGGGGTTCGCGGGGACTACGAGCAGTACTTC. It codes for CASSRGVRGDYEQYF. The rearrangement links TRBV5-5 to TRBJ2-7; tentatively, D is TRBD1 or TRBD2 (6 bases each). CDR3 length: 15 residues. The V end lost 4 bases, the J end lost 3 bases, and 17 bases lay between the germline ends. Germline CDR1 reads SGHKS; CDR2 reads YYEKEE (reference sequence).

This clonotype was detected many times. The V gene is TRBV2, the J gene TRBJ2-1; D unresolved. The CDR3 totals 10 residues. V was clipped by 7 bases and J by 5 bases, with 3 bases between them. Germline CDR1 is SNHLY and CDR2 is FYNNEI. The CDR3 DNA is TGTGCCAGCAACCACAATGAGCAGTTCTTC. This sequence encodes CASNHNEQFF.

This clonotype was counted only a few times. The chain has TRBV12-3 or TRBV12-4 and TRBJ2-2; maybe TRBD2 (6 bases). This CDR3 region has 15 residues. V dropped 3 bases and J dropped 8 bases, with 16 bases sitting between them. The CDR3 DNA sequence: TGTGCCAGCAGTTTCCATAGCGGAGCGGTTGGGGAGCTGTTTTTT. It encodes CASSFHSGAVGELFF.

CDR3 loop: CASAGTPRTCEQYF. The CDR3 DNA sequence: TGTGCCAGTGCAGGGACCCCCCGCACCTGCGAGCAGTACTTC. This rearrangement joins TRBV10-3 to TRBJ2-7; either TRBD1 or TRBD2 may supply D (5 bases each). Trimming shortened V by 10 bases and J by 6 bases, and 22 bases separated the two germline ends. Germline CDR1 is ENHRY and CDR2 is SYGVKD. This CDR3 has 14 amino acids.

This clonotype was recorded many times. V gene TRBV20-1 combines with J gene TRBJ2-2; D possibly matches TRBD1 or TRBD2 (5 bases each). Trimming took 0 bases from V and 7 from J, leaving 12 bases between them. Germline V gives CDR1 DFQATT, CDR2 SNEGSKA (reference sequence). The CDR3 length is 14 residues. CDR3 sequence reads: CSARDLRAGGELFF. The CDR3 coding sequence is TGCAGTGCTAGAGATCTCAGGGCGGGCGGGGAGCTGTTTTTT.

V and J are TRBV19 and TRBJ1-2, with 10 bases lining up with TRBD1. Germline CDR1 reads LNHDA; CDR2 reads SQIVND (reference sequence). This CDR3 comprises 16 residues. Trimming took 5 bases from V and 6 from J; bases not matched to a gene: 12. The CDR3 nucleotides are TGTGCCAGTAGTCCGACAGGGGGCTTTGTGCTGGATGGCTACACCTTC. The encoded protein is CASSPTGGFVLDGYTF.

This clonotype was observed at least ten times. The rearrangement joins TRBV5-1 to TRBJ2-5; TRBD1 agrees at 9 bases. Germline assignment: CDR1 SGHRS and CDR2 YFSETQ. J gave up 5 bases and V 0 bases, and 11 bases lay outside the gene matches. The CDR3 contains 17 residues. CDR3: CASSLAPGTGYRETQYF. CDR3 in DNA: TGCGCCAGCAGCTTGGCGCCCGGGACAGGGTACCGGGAGACCCAGTACTTC.

This clonotype was seen a few times. V gene TRBV28 combines with J gene TRBJ1-2; perhaps TRBD1 as D (6 bases). The V gene's germline CDR1 is MDHEN and CDR2 SYDVKM. Trimming cost V 6 bases and J 3 bases, with 14 bases left between them. This CDR3 contains 14 residues. This CDR3 reads CASRLGALDYGYTF. CDR3 DNA sequence: TGTGCCAGCAGGTTGGGGGCCCTCGACTATGGCTACACCTTC.

This rearrangement joins TRBV5-1 to TRBJ2-3; 16 bases fit TRBD2. The CDR3 is 18 residues long. In germline, CDR1 is SGHRS, CDR2 YFSETQ. J gave up 0 bases and V 3 bases, and 4 bases lay outside the gene matches. The CDR3 bases are TGCGCCAGCAGCTCGGGACTAGCGGGAGGGCTTAGCACAGATACGCAGTATTTT. Its protein is CASSSGLAGGLSTDTQYF. The full variable domain, in which reference TRBV5-1 and TRBJ2-3 provide the parts outside the CDR3, is KAGVTQTPRYLIKTRGQQVTLSCSPISGHRSVSWYQQTPGQGLQFLFEYFSETQRNKGNFPGRFSGRQFSNSRSEMNVSTLELGDSALYLCASSSGLAGGLSTDTQYFGPGTRLTVL.

V usage is TRBV19 and J usage is TRBJ2-1, with 11 bases identical to TRBD2. Germline trimming cut 5 bases from V and 7 bases from J; bases unmatched to any gene: 10. The CDR3 consists of 16 residues. Looked up from germline, CDR1 is LNHDA and CDR2 is SQIVND (reference sequence). The CDR3 DNA sequence: TGTGCCAGTAGTTTAACTCCGACTAGCGGGATTAATGAGCAGTTCTTC. Translation gives CASSLTPTSGINEQFF. The whole variable domain, filled in from reference TRBV19 and TRBJ2-1, reads DGGITQSPKYLFRKEGQNVTLSCEQNLNHDAMYWYRQDPGQGLRLIYYSQIVNDFQKGDIAEGYSVSREKKESFPLTVTSAQKNPTAFYLCASSLTPTSGINEQFFGPGTRLTVL.

This clonotype was picked up many times. The rearrangement links TRBV11-3 to TRBJ2-1, with 7 nucleotides matching TRBD2. The CDR3 is 15 amino acids. Germline V lookup: CDR1 SGHNT, CDR2 YENEEA. Trimming removed 5 bases from V and 7 bases from J; junction bases left unmatched: 11. The CDR3 sequence: CASSAGGGPNNEQFF. Written as DNA, the CDR3 is TGTGCCAGCAGCGCCGGGGGAGGGCCTAATAATGAGCAGTTCTTC.

The chain employs TRBV7-2 and TRBJ2-3; 12 bases align to TRBD2. The CDR3 length is 18 residues. Germline CDR1 is SGHTA and CDR2 is FQGNSA. J gave up 2 bases and V 4 bases, and 10 bases lay outside the gene matches. The chain's CDR3 is CASSSDGLAGLITDTQYF. CDR3 DNA sequence: TGTGCCAGCAGCTCGGACGGACTAGCGGGACTGATCACAGATACGCAGTATTTT.

This clonotype was detected only a few times. The rearrangement uses TRBV10-3 and TRBJ2-3, with a tentative D call TRBD1 (5 bases). The V end was cut by 2 bases, the J end by 7 bases, with 13 bases between. This CDR3 has 14 residues. Germline V gene lookup returns CDR1 ENHRY and CDR2 SYGVKD. DNA of the CDR3: TGTGCCATCAGTGAGGCCCCTGGGGCTAATACGCAGTATTTT. Translating gives CAISEAPGANTQYF.

Concerning this clonotype: A much larger clone lies one base from this, so it may be a read error. The J gene is TRBJ1-2, the V gene TRBV30; D is perhaps TRBD1 (5 bases). This CDR3 region has 14 residues. Germline CDR1 and CDR2: GTSNPN and SVGIG (reference sequence). The CDR3, as DNA: TGTGCCAGGAGTACGCGACAGAGCAACTATGGCTACACCTTC. This encodes CARSTRQSNYGYTF.

This clonotype was counted many times. In DNA form, the CDR3 reads TGTGCCAGCAGCTCAGGGGGTCCTTCGCAAGAGACCCAGTACTTC. It encodes CASSSGGPSQETQYF. The rearrangement links TRBV7-8 to TRBJ2-5; 7 nucleotides line up with TRBD1. Trimming at V came to 4 bases and at J to 2 bases, leaving 7 bases not matched to a gene. In germline, CDR1 is SGHVS, CDR2 FQNEAQ. CDR3 size: 15 residues. The whole variable domain, remainder taken from reference TRBV7-8 and TRBJ2-5, is GAGVSQSPRYKVAKRGQDVALRCDPISGHVSLFWYQQALGQGPEFLTYFQNEAQLDKSGLPSDRFFAERPEGSVSTLKIQRTQQEDSAVYLCASSSGGPSQETQYFGPGTRLLVL.

This clonotype occurred many times. This CDR3 reads CASKNAGTSHEQYF. In nucleotides, the CDR3 is TGTGCCAGCAAGAACGCCGGGACTAGTCACGAGCAGTACTTC. The V and J genes are TRBV28 and TRBJ2-7; 8 bases agree with TRBD2. V lost 7 bases, J lost 5 bases, and 10 bases stayed unmatched. Germline assignment: CDR1 MDHEN and CDR2 SYDVKM. The CDR3 is 14 amino acids.